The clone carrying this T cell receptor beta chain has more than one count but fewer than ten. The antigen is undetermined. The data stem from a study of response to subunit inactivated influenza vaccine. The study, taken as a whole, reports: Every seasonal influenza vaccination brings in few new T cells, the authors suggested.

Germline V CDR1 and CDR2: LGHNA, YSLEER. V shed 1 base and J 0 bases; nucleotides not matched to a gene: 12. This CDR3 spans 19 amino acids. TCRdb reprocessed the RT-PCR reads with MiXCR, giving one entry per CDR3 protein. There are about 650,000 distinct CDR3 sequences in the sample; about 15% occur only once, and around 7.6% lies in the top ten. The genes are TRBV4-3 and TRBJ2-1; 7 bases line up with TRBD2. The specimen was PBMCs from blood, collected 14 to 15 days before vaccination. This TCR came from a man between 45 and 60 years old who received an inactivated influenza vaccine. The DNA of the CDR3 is TGCGCCAGCAGCCAAGTGACGGTCTTGCGGGGGAGCTCCTACAATGAGCAGTTCTTC. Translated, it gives CASSQVTVLRGSSYNEQFF.